Below, 9 T cell receptor beta chains from the same sample are listed, as sequenced in a study of blood T cell repertoires in COVID-19 (dated by TCRdb to 2018 to 2020). To prepare the library, the immunoSEQ multiplex PCR assay was applied. TCRdb retrieved this table from immuneACCESS and kept in-frame rearrangements only. Not all clones are present; in checked studies, unresolved V genes account for under half, and no reason is known for the remainder. The sample data list hundreds of thousands of clones, and around 87% of these were observed just once. Around 2% of the sample is in the top ten clones. Sequences were obtained from PBMCs or T cells enriched from blood (not recorded which). These receptors all stem from a man aged 40-55 years in a cohort exposed to, infected with or recovered from COVID-19 (not recorded which).

The chain combines TRBV3-1 (or the pseudogene TRBV3-2) with TRBJ2-5; TRBD2 matches 9 bases. The germline gives CDR1 LGHDT, CDR2 YNNKEL (reference sequence). CDR3 length equals 17 residues. V was pared by 1 base and J by 1 base, with 7 bases of the junction left unmatched. The CDR3 reads CASSQGPGLAIQETQYF. The CDR3 nucleotides are TGTGCCAGCAGCCAAGGCCCAGGACTAGCGATCCAAGAGACCCAGTACTTC.

This chain uses TRBV11-2 with TRBJ2-7, with D maybe TRBD1 (6 bases). This CDR3 contains 15 residues. V shed 1 base and J shed 6 bases, with 16 bases lying between them. CDR1 SGHAT and CDR2 FQNNGV come from the germline V gene. The CDR3 DNA sequence: TGTGCCAGCAGCTTAGTACAGGGAGTAGGTGGCGAGCAGTACTTC. Translated: CASSLVQGVGGEQYF.

The chain couples TRBV28 to TRBJ1-2; D is undetermined. The CDR3 is made up of 13 amino acids. V gave up 7 bases and J gave up 8 bases, with 17 bases separating them. Looked up from germline, CDR1 is MDHEN and CDR2 is SYDVKM. The CDR3, as DNA: TGTGCCAGCACCTCCCCCCGACTGACGGGCTACACCTTC. This translates into CASTSPRLTGYTF.

The chain links TRBV6-5 to TRBJ1-1; unclear D gene. Trimming shortened V by 6 bases and J by 0 bases, and 14 bases separated the two germline ends. In germline, CDR1 is MNHEY, CDR2 SVGAGI. CDR3 length: 15 amino acids. CDR3 sequence reads: CASSPEFGLNTEAFF. The CDR3 DNA follows: TGTGCCAGCAGCCCCGAGTTCGGGTTGAACACTGAAGCTTTCTTT.

In this sample, this clone turned up once. The rearrangement links TRBV11-1 to TRBJ1-6; D is unresolved. CDR3 length: 13 residues. The V end lost 1 base, the J end lost 7 bases, and 5 bases lay between the germline ends. Germline CDR1 SGHAT, CDR2 FQDESV (reference sequence). CDR3 protein: CASSLVGNSPLHF. CDR3 coding DNA: TGTGCCAGCAGCTTAGTCGGGAATTCACCCCTCCACTTT.

The chain employs TRBV7-8 and TRBJ2-1, with D possibly TRBD2 on 6 matching bases. The CDR3 length is 17 residues. V lost 5 bases and J lost 0, with 17 bases in between. Germline V gene data show CDR1 as SGHVS and CDR2 as FQNEAQ. The CDR3 reads CASSPRGTPSSYNEQFF. The CDR3 bases are TGTGCCAGCAGCCCGCGCGGGACTCCCAGCTCCTACAATGAGCAGTTCTTC.

This clone is a singleton in its sample. The chain combines TRBV19 with TRBJ2-3; TRBD2 agrees at 13 bases. The CDR3 is made up of 19 amino acids. CDR1 and CDR2 from the germline V gene are LNHDA and SQIVND (reference sequence). V shed 1 base and J 0 bases; nucleotides not matched to a gene: 7. The CDR3 sequence: CASSIAETSGRTSTDTQYF. The CDR3 DNA reads TGTGCCAGTAGTATAGCAGAGACTAGCGGGAGGACTAGCACAGATACGCAGTATTTT.

The chain links TRBV14 to TRBJ2-3, with 11 positions matching TRBD2. V shed 0 bases, J shed 7 bases, and the junction held 3 bases outside the gene matches. The CDR3 consists of 15 residues. In germline, CDR1 is SGHDN, CDR2 FVKESK. The CDR3 loop reads CASSQDPSGRNTQYF. CDR3 nucleotides: TGTGCCAGCAGCCAAGACCCTAGCGGGAGGAATACGCAGTATTTT.

This sequence joins TRBV5-1 and TRBJ1-6, with unresolved D. The CDR3 runs 14 residues. Germline V gene lookup returns CDR1 SGHRS and CDR2 YFSETQ. The V end lost 4 bases, the J end lost 10 bases, and 15 bases lay between the germline ends. CDR3 bases: TGCGCCAGCAGCCCGGGGAGGGCGCGGTCACCCCTCCACTTT. Translated: CASSPGRARSPLHF.